A single sample is the source of the 10 T cell receptor beta chains below, sequenced in a study of shared clonotypes between healthy human individuals. Generated by immunoSEQ multiplex PCR, the TCRdb table keeps only in-frame clones and is missing some. The data hold 2 million to 2.5 million clones, with nearly 97% observed a single time. Sequenced sample: naive CD4+ T cells sorted from blood. The subset denotes: CD45RA+ positively selected. These receptor sequences come from a man aged 18 to 29 in good health.

The DNA of the CDR3 is TGTGCCAGCAAGCCGGGACTATCCCACAATGAGCAGTTCTTC. This sequence encodes CASKPGLSHNEQFF. This chain links TRBV6-4 with TRBJ2-1, with 7 bases that match TRBD2. CDR1 and CDR2 (germline): MRHNA, SNTAGT. The length of the CDR3 is 14 residues. J lost 5 bases, V lost 7 bases, and 8 bases had no gene match.

CDR3 protein: CATSTWDSSNSPLHF. The CDR3 DNA is TGTGCCACCAGCACTTGGGACAGTTCCAATTCACCCCTCCACTTT. This chain uses TRBV15 with TRBJ1-6; 7 bases fit TRBD1. The germline V gene has CDR1 LNHNV and CDR2 YYDKDF (reference sequence). CDR3 length: 15 amino acids. Trimming cost V 4 bases and J 7 bases; bases outside gene matches: 7.

To note about this clone: In the same sample, other DNA sequences code for this CDR3. This chain joins TRBV15 and TRBJ2-5, with D perhaps TRBD2 (5 bases). V shed 0 bases and J shed 5 bases, with 7 bases lying between them. Germline V gene data show CDR1 as LNHNV and CDR2 as YYDKDF (reference sequence). This CDR3 is built from 13 residues. The CDR3 is CATSRDPGETQYF. For the CDR3, the DNA is TGTGCCACCAGCAGAGATCCGGGGGAGACCCAGTACTTC.

The chain employs TRBV11-2 and TRBJ2-7; perhaps TRBD1 as D (5 bases). This CDR3 is 18 amino acids long. Trimming left V 0 bases short and J 5 bases short, with 23 bases between. Germline V CDR1 and CDR2: SGHAT, FQNNGV. The chain's CDR3 is CASSLEVLTGSEGDEQYF. CDR3 coding DNA: TGTGCCAGCAGCTTAGAGGTCCTAACGGGCTCGGAAGGGGACGAGCAGTACTTC.

This rearrangement joins TRBV6-5 to TRBJ1-1, with D maybe TRBD1 (5 bases). Trimming removed 5 bases from V and 7 bases from J, with 20 bases in between. The CDR3 sequence is 15 residues long. Per germline, CDR1 MNHEY and CDR2 SVGAGI. The CDR3 is CASSPSTDWGSEAFF. The CDR3 nucleotides read TGTGCCAGCAGTCCATCAACCGACTGGGGGAGTGAAGCTTTCTTT.

With respect to this clone: The same CDR3 arises from other DNA sequences in this sample as well. V and J are TRBV5-1 and TRBJ2-3; unclear D gene. This CDR3 contains 15 residues. V was clipped by 2 bases and J by 0 bases, with 10 bases between them. Per the germline V gene, CDR1 is SGHRS and CDR2 is YFSETQ. CDR3 bases: TGCGCCAGCAGCTTTCTCGGTACTAGCACAGATACGCAGTATTTT. Translation: CASSFLGTSTDTQYF.

This chain joins TRBV5-5 and TRBJ1-2, with 10 bases that match TRBD1. The CDR3 is 15 amino acids. V shed 3 bases and J 6 bases; nucleotides not matched to a gene: 8. Germline V gene data show CDR1 as SGHKS and CDR2 as YYEKEE (reference sequence). CDR3 region: CASSSPGTGDNGYTF. The CDR3 DNA sequence: TGTGCCAGCAGCTCGCCCGGGACAGGGGATAATGGCTACACCTTC.

The rearrangement joins TRBV2 to TRBJ1-1, with D maybe TRBD1 (6 bases). The CDR3 contains 12 residues. CDR1 and CDR2 from the germline V gene are SNHLY and FYNNEI. V lost 6 bases to trimming and J lost 7 bases, with 12 bases between them. The CDR3 sequence is CASSKDSGEAFF. The CDR3 region has the DNA TGTGCCAGCAGCAAGGACAGTGGTGAAGCTTTCTTT.

V and J are TRBV19 and TRBJ2-2; 7 bases match TRBD1. V trimming: 6 bases; J trimming: 0 bases; junction bases outside the gene matches: 4. The length of the CDR3 is 15 residues. Germline CDR1 reads LNHDA; CDR2 reads SQIVND (reference sequence). Here the CDR3 reads CASRGDRANTGELFF. The CDR3 nucleotides read TGTGCCAGTAGGGGGGACAGAGCGAACACCGGGGAGCTGTTTTTT. Full variable domain (missing parts from reference TRBV19 and TRBJ2-2): DGGITQSPKYLFRKEGQNVTLSCEQNLNHDAMYWYRQDPGQGLRLIYYSQIVNDFQKGDIAEGYSVSREKKESFPLTVTSAQKNPTAFYLCASRGDRANTGELFFGEGSRLTVL.

The J gene is TRBJ1-2, the V gene TRBV4-1, with 7 nucleotides matching TRBD1. The J segment lost 3 bases and the V segment lost 1 base, leaving 5 bases of the junction unmatched. The CDR3 has 15 residues. Per the germline V gene, CDR1 is MGHRA and CDR2 is YSYEKL. The DNA for the CDR3 is TGCGCCAGCAGCCAAGTGGGACAGCCTTACTATGGCTACACCTTC. Translated: CASSQVGQPYYGYTF.